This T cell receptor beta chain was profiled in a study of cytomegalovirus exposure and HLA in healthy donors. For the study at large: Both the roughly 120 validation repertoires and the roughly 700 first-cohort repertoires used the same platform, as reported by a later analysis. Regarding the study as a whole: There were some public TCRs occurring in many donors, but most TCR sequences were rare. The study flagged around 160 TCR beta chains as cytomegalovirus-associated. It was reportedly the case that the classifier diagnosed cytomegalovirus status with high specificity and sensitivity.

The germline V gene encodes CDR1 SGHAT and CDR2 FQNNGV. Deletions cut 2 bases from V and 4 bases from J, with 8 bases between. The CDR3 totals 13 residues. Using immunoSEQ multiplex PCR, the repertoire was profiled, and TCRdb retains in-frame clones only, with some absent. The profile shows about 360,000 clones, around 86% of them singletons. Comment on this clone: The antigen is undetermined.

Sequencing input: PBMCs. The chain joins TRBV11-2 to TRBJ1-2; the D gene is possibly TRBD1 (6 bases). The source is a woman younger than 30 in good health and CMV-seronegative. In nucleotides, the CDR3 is TGTGCCAGCAGCTTACGGGACATCTATGGCTACACCTTC. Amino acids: CASSLRDIYGYTF.